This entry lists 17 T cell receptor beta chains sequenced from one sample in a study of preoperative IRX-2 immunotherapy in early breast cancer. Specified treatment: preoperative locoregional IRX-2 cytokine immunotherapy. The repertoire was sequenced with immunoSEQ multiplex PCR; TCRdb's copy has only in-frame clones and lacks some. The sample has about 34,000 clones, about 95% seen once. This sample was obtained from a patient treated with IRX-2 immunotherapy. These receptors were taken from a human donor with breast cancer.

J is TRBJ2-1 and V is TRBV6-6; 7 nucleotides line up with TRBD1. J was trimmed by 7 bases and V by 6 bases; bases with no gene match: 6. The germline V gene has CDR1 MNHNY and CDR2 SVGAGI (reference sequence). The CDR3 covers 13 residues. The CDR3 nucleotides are TGTGCCAGCAGCCGTCAGACAGGGAATGAGCAGTTCTTC. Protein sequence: CASSRQTGNEQFF.

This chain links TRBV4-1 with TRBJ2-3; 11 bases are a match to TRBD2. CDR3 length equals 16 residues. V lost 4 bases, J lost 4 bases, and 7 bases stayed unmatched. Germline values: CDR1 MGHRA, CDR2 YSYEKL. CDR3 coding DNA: TGCGCCAGCAGCCCTTACGGGACTAGCGGCGCAGATACGCAGTATTTT. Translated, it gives CASSPYGTSGADTQYF.

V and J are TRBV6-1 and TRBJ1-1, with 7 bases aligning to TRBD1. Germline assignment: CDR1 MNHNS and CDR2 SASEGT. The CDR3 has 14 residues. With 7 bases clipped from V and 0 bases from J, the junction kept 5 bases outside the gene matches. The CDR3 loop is CASTLTGLNTEAFF. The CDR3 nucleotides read TGTGCCAGCACCTTGACAGGGTTGAACACTGAAGCTTTCTTT.

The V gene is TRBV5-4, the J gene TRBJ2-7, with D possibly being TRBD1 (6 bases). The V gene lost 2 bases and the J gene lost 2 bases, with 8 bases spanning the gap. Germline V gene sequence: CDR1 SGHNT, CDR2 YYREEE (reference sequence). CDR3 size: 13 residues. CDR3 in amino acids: CASSLEGAYEQYF. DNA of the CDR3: TGTGCCAGCAGCTTAGAGGGGGCCTACGAGCAGTACTTC.

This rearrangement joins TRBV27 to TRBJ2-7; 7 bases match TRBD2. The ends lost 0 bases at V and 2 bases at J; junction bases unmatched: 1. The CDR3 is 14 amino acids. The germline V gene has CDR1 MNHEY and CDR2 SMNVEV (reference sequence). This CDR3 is CASSLSSGTYEQYF. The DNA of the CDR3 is TGTGCCAGCAGTTTATCGAGCGGGACCTACGAGCAGTACTTC.

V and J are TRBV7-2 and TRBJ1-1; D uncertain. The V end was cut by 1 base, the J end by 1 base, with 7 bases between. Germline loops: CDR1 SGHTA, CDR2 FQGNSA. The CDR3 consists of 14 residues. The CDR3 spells CASSLVPGNTEAFF. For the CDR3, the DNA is TGTGCCAGCAGCTTAGTACCGGGGAACACTGAAGCTTTCTTT.

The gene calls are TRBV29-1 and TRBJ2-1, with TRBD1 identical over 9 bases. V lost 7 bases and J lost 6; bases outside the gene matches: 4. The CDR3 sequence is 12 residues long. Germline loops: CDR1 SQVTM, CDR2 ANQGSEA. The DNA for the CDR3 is TGCAGCGCCGGGACAGGGCTCAATGAGCAGTTCTTC. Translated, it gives CSAGTGLNEQFF.

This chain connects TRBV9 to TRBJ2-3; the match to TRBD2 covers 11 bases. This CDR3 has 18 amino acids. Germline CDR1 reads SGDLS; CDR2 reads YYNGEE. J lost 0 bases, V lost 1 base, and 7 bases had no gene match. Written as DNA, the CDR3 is TGTGCCAGCAGCGTACTAGCGGGGGGCGCCCGTAGCACAGATACGCAGTATTTT. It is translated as CASSVLAGGARSTDTQYF.

The CDR3 protein is CASSQSRLVQETQYF. The DNA for the CDR3 is TGCGCCAGCAGTCAATCGCGGCTAGTTCAAGAGACCCAGTACTTC. The rearrangement joins TRBV23-1 to TRBJ2-5; no definite D call. TRBV23-1 falls under the ORF class, with uncertain function. Trimming removed 0 bases from V and 2 bases from J, with 10 bases in between. The CDR3 totals 15 residues.

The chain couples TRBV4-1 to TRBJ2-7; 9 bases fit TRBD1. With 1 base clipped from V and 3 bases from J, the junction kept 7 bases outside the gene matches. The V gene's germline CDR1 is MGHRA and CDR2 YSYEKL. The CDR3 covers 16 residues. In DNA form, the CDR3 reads TGCGCCAGCAGCCAAGGGATTCAGGACAGGGGCTACGAGCAGTACTTC. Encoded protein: CASSQGIQDRGYEQYF.

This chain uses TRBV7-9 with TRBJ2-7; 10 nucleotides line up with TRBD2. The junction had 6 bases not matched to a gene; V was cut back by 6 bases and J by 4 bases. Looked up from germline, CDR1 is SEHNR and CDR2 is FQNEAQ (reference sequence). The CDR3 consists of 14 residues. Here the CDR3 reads CASSQAGGEYEQYF. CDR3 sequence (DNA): TGTGCCAGCAGTCAAGCGGGAGGGGAGTACGAGCAGTACTTC.

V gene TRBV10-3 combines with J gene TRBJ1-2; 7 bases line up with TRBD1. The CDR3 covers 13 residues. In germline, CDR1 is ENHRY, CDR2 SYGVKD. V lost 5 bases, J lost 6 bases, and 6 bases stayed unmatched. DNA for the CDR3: TGTGCCATCAGTCATCAGGGGGAGGATGGCTACACCTTC. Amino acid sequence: CAISHQGEDGYTF.

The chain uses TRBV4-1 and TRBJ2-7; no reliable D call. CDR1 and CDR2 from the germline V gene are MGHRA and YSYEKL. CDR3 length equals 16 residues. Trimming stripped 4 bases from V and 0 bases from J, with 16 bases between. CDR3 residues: CASSPQAVGSSYEQYF. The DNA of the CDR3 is TGCGCCAGCAGCCCCCAGGCAGTGGGCAGCTCCTACGAGCAGTACTTC.

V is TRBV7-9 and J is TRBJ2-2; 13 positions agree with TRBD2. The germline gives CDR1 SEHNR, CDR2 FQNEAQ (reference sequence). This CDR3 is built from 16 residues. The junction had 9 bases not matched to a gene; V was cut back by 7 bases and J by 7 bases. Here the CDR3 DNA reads TGTGCCAGCACTTCGGGACTAGCGGGATATGGCGGGGAGCTGTTTTTT. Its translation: CASTSGLAGYGGELFF.

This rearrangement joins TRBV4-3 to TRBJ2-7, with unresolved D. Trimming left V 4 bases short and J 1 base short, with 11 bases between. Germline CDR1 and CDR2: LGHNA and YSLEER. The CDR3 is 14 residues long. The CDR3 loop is CASSRITSSYEQYF. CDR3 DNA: TGCGCCAGCAGCCGGATAACGAGTTCCTACGAGCAGTACTTC.

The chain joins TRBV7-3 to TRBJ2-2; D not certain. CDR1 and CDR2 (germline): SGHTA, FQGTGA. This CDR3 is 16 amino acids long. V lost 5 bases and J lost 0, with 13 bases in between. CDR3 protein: CASSPWASPNTGELFF. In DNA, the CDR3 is TGTGCCAGCAGCCCCTGGGCGTCCCCGAACACCGGGGAGCTGTTTTTT.

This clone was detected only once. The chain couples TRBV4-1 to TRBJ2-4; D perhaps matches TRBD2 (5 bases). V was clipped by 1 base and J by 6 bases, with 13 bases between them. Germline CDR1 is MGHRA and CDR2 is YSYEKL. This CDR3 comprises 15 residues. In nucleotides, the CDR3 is TGCGCCAGCAGCCAAGCTGCGGGTCTGGGAAACATTCAGTACTTC. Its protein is CASSQAAGLGNIQYF.